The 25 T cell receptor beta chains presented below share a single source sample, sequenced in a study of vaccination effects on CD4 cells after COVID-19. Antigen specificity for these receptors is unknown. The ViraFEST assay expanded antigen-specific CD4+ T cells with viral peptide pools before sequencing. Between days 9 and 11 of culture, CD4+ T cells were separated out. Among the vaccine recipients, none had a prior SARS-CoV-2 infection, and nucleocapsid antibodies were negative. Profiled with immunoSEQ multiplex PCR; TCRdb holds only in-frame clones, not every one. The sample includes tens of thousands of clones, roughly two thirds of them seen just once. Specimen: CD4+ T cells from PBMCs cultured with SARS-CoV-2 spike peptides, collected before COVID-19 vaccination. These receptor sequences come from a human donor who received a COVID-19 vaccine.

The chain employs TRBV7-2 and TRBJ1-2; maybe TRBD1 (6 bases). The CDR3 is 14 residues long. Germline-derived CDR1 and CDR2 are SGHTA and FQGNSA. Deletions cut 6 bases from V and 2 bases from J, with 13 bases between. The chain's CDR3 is CASSPGALNYGYTF. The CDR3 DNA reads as TGTGCCAGCAGTCCAGGGGCCCTAAACTATGGCTACACCTTC. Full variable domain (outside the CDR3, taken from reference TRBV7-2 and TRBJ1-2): GAGVSQSPSNKVTEKGKDVELRCDPISGHTALYWYRQSLGQGLEFLIYFQGNSAPDKSGLPSDRFSAERTGGSVSTLTIQRTQQEDSAVYLCASSPGALNYGYTFGSGTRLTVV.

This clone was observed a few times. CDR3 protein: CASSQRGSGNTIYF. In DNA form, the CDR3 reads TGTGCCAGCAGCCAGCGAGGGTCTGGAAACACCATATATTTT. This chain uses TRBV4-2 with TRBJ1-3; D gene uncertain. The CDR3 runs to 14 residues. Trimming pared 3 bases from V and 1 base from J, leaving 7 bases between. Germline V gene lookup returns CDR1 LGHNA and CDR2 YNFKEQ.

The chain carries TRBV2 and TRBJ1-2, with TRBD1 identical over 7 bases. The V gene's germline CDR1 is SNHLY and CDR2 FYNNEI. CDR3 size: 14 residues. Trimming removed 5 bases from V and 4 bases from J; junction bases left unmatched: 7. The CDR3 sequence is CASSLSGGAYGYTF. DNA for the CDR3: TGTGCCAGCAGTCTATCAGGGGGAGCCTATGGCTACACCTTC.

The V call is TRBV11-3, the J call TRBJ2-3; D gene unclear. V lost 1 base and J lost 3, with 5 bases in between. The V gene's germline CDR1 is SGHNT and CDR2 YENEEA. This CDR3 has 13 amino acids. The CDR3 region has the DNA TGTGCCAGCAGCTTAGGCCAGACAGATACGCAGTATTTT. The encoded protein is CASSLGQTDTQYF.

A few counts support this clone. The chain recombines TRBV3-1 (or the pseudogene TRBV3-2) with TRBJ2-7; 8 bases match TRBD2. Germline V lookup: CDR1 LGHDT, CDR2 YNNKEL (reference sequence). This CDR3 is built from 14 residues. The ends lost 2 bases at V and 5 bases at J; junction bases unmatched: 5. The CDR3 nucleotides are TGTGCCAGCAGCCAAAGAGCGGGAGTCCACGAGCAGTACTTC. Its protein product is CASSQRAGVHEQYF.

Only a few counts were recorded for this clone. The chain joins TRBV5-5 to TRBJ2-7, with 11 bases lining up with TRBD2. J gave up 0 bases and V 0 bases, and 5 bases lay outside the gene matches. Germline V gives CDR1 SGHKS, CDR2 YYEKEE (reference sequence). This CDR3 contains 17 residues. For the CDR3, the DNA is TGTGCCAGCAGCTTGGCTAGCGGGAGGCCGAGCTCCTACGAGCAGTACTTC. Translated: CASSLASGRPSSYEQYF.

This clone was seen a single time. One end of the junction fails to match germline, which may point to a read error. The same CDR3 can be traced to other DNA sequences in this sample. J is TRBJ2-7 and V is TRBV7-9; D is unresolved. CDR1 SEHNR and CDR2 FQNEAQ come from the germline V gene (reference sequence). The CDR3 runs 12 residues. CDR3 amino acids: CASTVGSYEQYF. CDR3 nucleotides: TGCGCCAGCACGGTGGGATCCTACGAGCAGTACTTC.

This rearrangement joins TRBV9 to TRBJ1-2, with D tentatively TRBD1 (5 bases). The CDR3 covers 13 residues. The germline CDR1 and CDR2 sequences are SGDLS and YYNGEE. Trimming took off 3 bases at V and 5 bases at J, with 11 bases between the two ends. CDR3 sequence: CASSDGAGYGYTF. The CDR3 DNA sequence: TGTGCCAGCAGCGATGGGGCTGGATATGGCTACACCTTC.

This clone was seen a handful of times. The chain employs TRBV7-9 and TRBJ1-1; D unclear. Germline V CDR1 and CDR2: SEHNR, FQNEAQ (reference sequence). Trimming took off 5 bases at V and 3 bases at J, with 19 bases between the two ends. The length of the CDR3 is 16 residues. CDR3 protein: CASSLPKERADTEAFF. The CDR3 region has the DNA TGTGCCAGCAGCCTTCCAAAGGAGAGGGCGGACACTGAAGCTTTCTTT. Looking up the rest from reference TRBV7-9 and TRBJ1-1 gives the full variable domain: DTGVSQNPRHKITKRGQNVTFRCDPISEHNRLYWYRQTLGQGPEFLTYFQNEAQLEKSRLLSDRFSAERPKGSFSTLEIQRTEQGDSAMYLCASSLPKERADTEAFFGQGTRLTVV.

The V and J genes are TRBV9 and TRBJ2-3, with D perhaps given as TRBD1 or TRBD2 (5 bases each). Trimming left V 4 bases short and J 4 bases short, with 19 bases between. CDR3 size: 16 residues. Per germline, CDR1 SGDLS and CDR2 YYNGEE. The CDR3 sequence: CASSLGRGASADTQYF. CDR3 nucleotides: TGTGCCAGCAGCCTGGGACGGGGCGCTTCGGCAGATACGCAGTATTTT.

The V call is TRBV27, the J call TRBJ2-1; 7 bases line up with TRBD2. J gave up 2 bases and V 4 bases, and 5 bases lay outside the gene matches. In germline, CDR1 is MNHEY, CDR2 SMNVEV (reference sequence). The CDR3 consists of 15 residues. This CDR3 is CASSSSGNPYNEQFF. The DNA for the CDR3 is TGTGCCAGCAGTTCGAGCGGGAACCCCTACAATGAGCAGTTCTTC.

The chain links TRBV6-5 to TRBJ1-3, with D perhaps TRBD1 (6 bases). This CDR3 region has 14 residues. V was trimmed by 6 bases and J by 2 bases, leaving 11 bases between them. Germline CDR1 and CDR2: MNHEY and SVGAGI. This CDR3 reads CASRATGTGNTIYF. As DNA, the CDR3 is TGTGCCAGCAGGGCCACAGGGACTGGAAACACCATATATTTT.

The CDR3 loop reads CASSSTGSGANVLTF. The CDR3 coding sequence is TGTGCCAGCAGCTCCACAGGGTCTGGGGCCAACGTCCTGACTTTC. The chain combines TRBV11-1 with TRBJ2-6; D possibly corresponds to TRBD1 (6 bases). The CDR3 runs to 15 residues. The germline V and J ends were trimmed by 4 bases and 1 base, with 8 bases remaining between them. Germline lookup yields CDR1 SGHAT and CDR2 FQDESV (reference sequence).

CDR3 loop: CASSLARGLAITGELFF. CDR3 nucleotide sequence: TGTGCCAGCAGCTTAGCGCGGGGACTAGCAATAACCGGGGAGCTGTTTTTT. The V gene is TRBV7-8, the J gene TRBJ2-2, with 9 nucleotides matching TRBD2. Germline V gene lookup returns CDR1 SGHVS and CDR2 FQNEAQ. Trimming removed 0 bases from V and 5 bases from J; junction bases left unmatched: 7. The CDR3 totals 17 residues.

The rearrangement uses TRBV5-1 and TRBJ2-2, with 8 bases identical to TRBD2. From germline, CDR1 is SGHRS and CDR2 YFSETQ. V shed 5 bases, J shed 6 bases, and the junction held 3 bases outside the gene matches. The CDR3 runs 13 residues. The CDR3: CASSSGMAGELFF. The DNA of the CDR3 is TGCGCCAGCAGTAGCGGGATGGCCGGGGAGCTGTTTTTT.

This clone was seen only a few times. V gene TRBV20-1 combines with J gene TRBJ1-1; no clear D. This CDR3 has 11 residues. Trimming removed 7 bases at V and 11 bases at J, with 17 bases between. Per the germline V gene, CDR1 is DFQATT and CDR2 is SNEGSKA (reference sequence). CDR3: CSVRQEGTAFF. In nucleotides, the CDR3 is TGCAGTGTTCGGCAGGAGGGTACGGCTTTCTTT.

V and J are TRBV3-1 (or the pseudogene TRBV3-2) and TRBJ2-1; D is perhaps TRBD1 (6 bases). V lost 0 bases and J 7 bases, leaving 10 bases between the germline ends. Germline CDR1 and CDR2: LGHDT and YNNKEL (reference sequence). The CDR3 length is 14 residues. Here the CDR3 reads CASSQEQGRNEQFF. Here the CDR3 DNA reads TGTGCCAGCAGCCAAGAACAGGGAAGGAATGAGCAGTTCTTC.

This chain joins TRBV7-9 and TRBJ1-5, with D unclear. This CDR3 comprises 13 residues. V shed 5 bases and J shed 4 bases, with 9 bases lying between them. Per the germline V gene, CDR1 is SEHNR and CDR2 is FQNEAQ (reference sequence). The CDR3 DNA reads TGTGCCAGCAGCCCCGCCACAAATCAGCCCCAGCATTTT. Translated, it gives CASSPATNQPQHF.

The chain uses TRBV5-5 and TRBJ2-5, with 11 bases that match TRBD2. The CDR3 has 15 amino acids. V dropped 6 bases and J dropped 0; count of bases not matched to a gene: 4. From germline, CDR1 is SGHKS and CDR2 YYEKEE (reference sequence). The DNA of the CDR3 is TGTGCCAGCACTACGGGACTAGCGGACCAAGAGACCCAGTACTTC. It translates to CASTTGLADQETQYF.

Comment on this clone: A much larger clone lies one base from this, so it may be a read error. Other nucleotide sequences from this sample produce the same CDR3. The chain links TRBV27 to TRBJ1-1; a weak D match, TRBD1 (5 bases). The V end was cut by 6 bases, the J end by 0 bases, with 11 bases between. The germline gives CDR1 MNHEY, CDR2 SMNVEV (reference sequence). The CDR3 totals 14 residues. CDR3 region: CASSRGAVNTEAFF. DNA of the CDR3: TGTGCCAGCAGCCGAGGGGCTGTGAACACTGAAGCTTTCTTT.

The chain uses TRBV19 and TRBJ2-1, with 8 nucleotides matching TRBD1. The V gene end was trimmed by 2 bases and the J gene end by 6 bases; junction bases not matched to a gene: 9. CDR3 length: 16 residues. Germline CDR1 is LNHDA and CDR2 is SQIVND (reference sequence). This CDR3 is CASSIIQGAPFNEQFF. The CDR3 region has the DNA TGTGCCAGTAGTATAATCCAGGGGGCTCCATTCAATGAGCAGTTCTTC.

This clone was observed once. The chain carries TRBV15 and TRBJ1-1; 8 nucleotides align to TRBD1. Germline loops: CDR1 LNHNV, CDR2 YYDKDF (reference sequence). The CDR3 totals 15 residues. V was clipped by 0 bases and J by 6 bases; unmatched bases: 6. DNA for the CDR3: TGTGCCACCAGCAGAGATCAGGGGGCGCGGGCTGAAGCTTTCTTT. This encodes CATSRDQGARAEAFF.

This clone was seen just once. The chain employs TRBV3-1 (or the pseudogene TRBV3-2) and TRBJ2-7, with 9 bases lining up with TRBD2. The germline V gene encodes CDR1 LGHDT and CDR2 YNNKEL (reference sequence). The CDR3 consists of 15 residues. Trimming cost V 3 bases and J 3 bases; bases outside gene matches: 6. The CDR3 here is CASSQMTSGLYEQYF. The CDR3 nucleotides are TGTGCCAGCAGCCAGATGACTAGCGGCCTCTACGAGCAGTACTTC.

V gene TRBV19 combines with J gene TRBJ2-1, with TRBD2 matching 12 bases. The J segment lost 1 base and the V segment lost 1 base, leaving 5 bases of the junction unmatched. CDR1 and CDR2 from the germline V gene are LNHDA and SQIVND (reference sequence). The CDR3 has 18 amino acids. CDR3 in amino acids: CASSIGLAGGPSYNEQFF. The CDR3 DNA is TGTGCCAGTAGTATAGGTCTAGCGGGAGGGCCGTCCTACAATGAGCAGTTCTTC.

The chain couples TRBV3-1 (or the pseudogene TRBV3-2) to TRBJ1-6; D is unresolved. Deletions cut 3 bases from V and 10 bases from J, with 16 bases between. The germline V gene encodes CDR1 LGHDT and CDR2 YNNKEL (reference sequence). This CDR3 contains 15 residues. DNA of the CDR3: TGTGCCAGCAGCCAGAACGGACCCCGAGGCTCACCCCTCCACTTT. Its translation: CASSQNGPRGSPLHF.